This TCR beta chain was sequenced for a study of cytomegalovirus exposure and HLA in healthy donors. Study-wide findings and caveats: In a later analysis, common viral pathogens appeared linked to several of the most significant clusters. 16,951 TCR beta sequences were associated with HLA alleles at 0.05 false discovery rate in a later analysis. Later, an analysis showed that TCR beta chains associated with HLA were more clonally expanded than others that were equally common.

The PCR made use of 60 Vbeta and 13 Jbeta primers. Sequencing used immunoSEQ multiplex PCR; TCRdb keeps in-frame clones, though not all of them. The table lists 140,000 to 150,000 clones, 80% of them singletons. Donors counted as nominally healthy when sampled, yet unrecorded immune exposures were likely. This clone was counted between two and nine times. The antigen remains unidentified. V shed 6 bases and J 5 bases; nucleotides not matched to a gene: 6. CDR1 is MNHEY and CDR2 is SVGAGI in the germline V gene. The CDR3 contains 13 residues. Sequenced sample: PBMCs. This chain links TRBV6-5 with TRBJ2-5; 7 bases align to TRBD1. This clonotype was obtained from a woman in her twenties or thirties in good health and CMV-seronegative. As DNA, the CDR3 is TGTGCCAGCAGGGGACAGACGGGGGAGACCCAGTACTTC. Protein product: CASRGQTGETQYF.